These 26 T cell receptor beta chains share one sample of origin, sequenced in a study of shared T cell receptors in the human thymus. Profiled with immunoSEQ multiplex PCR; TCRdb holds only in-frame clones, not every one. Of hundreds of thousands of clones detected, more than 75% appear once; the ten largest clones hold around 0.0099%. This sample was shared with a second study, whose subject was human thymus T cells.

The sequencing sample was made of thymocytes. These TCRs come from a boy younger than two with a congenital heart defect.

The chain is built from TRBV9 and TRBJ2-3; the match to TRBD1 covers 8 bases. V was clipped by 4 bases and J by 6 bases; unmatched bases: 13. This CDR3 contains 16 residues. Germline lookup yields CDR1 SGDLS and CDR2 YYNGEE. CDR3 in DNA: TGTGCCAGCAGCCCCCAGGACAGGGTTCAGGCGGATACGCAGTATTTT. Amino acid sequence: CASSPQDRVQADTQYF.

This chain uses TRBV4-2 with TRBJ2-1; TRBD2 matches at 7 bases. The CDR3 has 15 amino acids. With 4 bases clipped from V and 10 bases from J, the junction kept 13 bases outside the gene matches. Looked up from germline, CDR1 is LGHNA and CDR2 is YNFKEQ. CDR3 residues: CASSPLGSGDQEQFF. The CDR3 region has the DNA TGTGCCAGCAGCCCCTTGGGGAGCGGGGACCAGGAGCAGTTCTTC.

The chain combines TRBV28 with TRBJ2-7; a weak D match, TRBD2 (6 bases). V gave up 7 bases and J gave up 1 base, with 14 bases separating them. Germline V lookup: CDR1 MDHEN, CDR2 SYDVKM. The CDR3 loop spans 14 amino acids. The DNA of the CDR3 is TGTGCCAGCACCCCGGGGGAAGAGTCCTACGAGCAGTACTTC. Amino acid sequence: CASTPGEESYEQYF.

The chain uses TRBV15 and TRBJ2-1; perhaps TRBD2 as D (5 bases). Trimming left V 1 base short and J 3 bases short, with 19 bases between. The CDR3 sequence is 18 residues long. The germline V gene has CDR1 LNHNV and CDR2 YYDKDF (reference sequence). The CDR3 region is CATSRGSVSGNYYNEQFF. In DNA, the CDR3 is TGTGCCACCAGCAGAGGATCCGTATCGGGGAATTACTACAATGAGCAGTTCTTC.

There are a few counts of this clone. The DNA of the CDR3 is TGTGCCAGCACCCGTCGGGGGTCGACTGTCGAGCAGTACTTC. It specifies CASTRRGSTVEQYF. This chain links TRBV5-5 with TRBJ2-7, with D maybe TRBD2 (6 bases). The CDR3 runs 14 residues. V was trimmed by 6 bases and J by 6 bases, leaving 19 bases between them. Germline CDR1 and CDR2: SGHKS and YYEKEE (reference sequence).

The J gene is TRBJ1-1, the V gene TRBV7-2; 7 bases line up with TRBD1. V was pared by 0 bases and J by 1 base, with 5 bases of the junction left unmatched. The CDR3 consists of 16 residues. Germline lookup yields CDR1 SGHTA and CDR2 FQGNSA. CDR3 bases: TGTGCCAGCAGCTTAGCGCTAGCAGGGGGGAACACTGAAGCTTTCTTT. Translating it yields CASSLALAGGNTEAFF. Full variable domain (rest looked up from reference TRBV7-2 and TRBJ1-1): GAGVSQSPSNKVTEKGKDVELRCDPISGHTALYWYRQSLGQGLEFLIYFQGNSAPDKSGLPSDRFSAERTGGSVSTLTIQRTQQEDSAVYLCASSLALAGGNTEAFFGQGTRLTVV.

The chain combines TRBV2 with TRBJ2-3; D possibly corresponds to TRBD2 (5 bases). Germline CDR1 SNHLY, CDR2 FYNNEI. This CDR3 contains 15 residues. V lost 7 bases and J 0 bases, leaving 14 bases between the germline ends. The CDR3 sequence is CASIRRVPSTDTQYF. CDR3 bases: TGTGCCAGCATAAGGCGGGTCCCTAGCACAGATACGCAGTATTTT.

This clone was observed a handful of times. The chain links TRBV29-1 to TRBJ1-1; TRBD1 agrees at 8 bases. From germline, CDR1 is SQVTM and CDR2 ANQGSEA. The V and J ends lost 1 base and 1 base, in that order; junction bases with no gene match: 5. The CDR3 totals 15 residues. The CDR3 coding sequence is TGCAGCGTTGAAGCAGGGGGCGGAGGGAACACTGAAGCTTTCTTT. Encoded protein: CSVEAGGGGNTEAFF.

CDR3 protein: CASSPVVQGGSYEQYF. CDR3 bases: TGTGCCAGCAGCCCCGTGGTACAGGGGGGCTCCTACGAGCAGTACTTC. The chain is built from TRBV11-2 and TRBJ2-7, with 8 bases lining up with TRBD1. This CDR3 spans 16 amino acids. Per germline, CDR1 SGHAT and CDR2 FQNNGV. Trimming cost V 5 bases and J 0 bases; bases outside gene matches: 9.

This clone was picked up one time. The chain carries TRBV27 and TRBJ2-1; a weak D match, TRBD2 (7 bases). From germline, CDR1 is MNHEY and CDR2 SMNVEV (reference sequence). V dropped 0 bases and J dropped 3 bases, with 18 bases sitting between them. CDR3 size: 18 residues. CDR3 in amino acids: CASSLSEPGRGNYNEQFF. The CDR3 DNA reads TGTGCCAGCAGTTTATCAGAACCTGGGAGGGGGAACTACAATGAGCAGTTCTTC.

The V gene is TRBV11-2, the J gene TRBJ2-2; maybe TRBD1 (7 bases). The CDR3 spans 16 residues. V was cut by 1 base and J by 6 bases, with 15 bases left in between. In germline, CDR1 is SGHAT, CDR2 FQNNGV. CDR3 in DNA: TGTGCCAGCAGCTTAGGGTGTCAGGGGGGTCCCGGGGAGCTGTTTTTT. As protein: CASSLGCQGGPGELFF.

The chain uses TRBV28 and TRBJ2-3, with D possibly matching TRBD2 (6 bases). There are 15 residues in the CDR3. The V end lost 7 bases, the J end lost 2 bases, and 16 bases lay between the germline ends. Germline lookup yields CDR1 MDHEN and CDR2 SYDVKM. The CDR3 sequence is CASTIGGTPTDTQYF. The CDR3 DNA sequence: TGTGCCAGCACCATCGGGGGAACACCCACAGATACGCAGTATTTT.

The chain uses TRBV10-3 and TRBJ2-7, with TRBD1 as a possible D gene (5 bases). Trimming took off 4 bases at V and 1 base at J, with 8 bases between the two ends. Looked up from germline, CDR1 is ENHRY and CDR2 is SYGVKD. There are 13 residues in the CDR3. DNA of the CDR3: TGTGCCATCAGTGTGGCAGGGTCCTACGAGCAGTACTTC. It codes for CAISVAGSYEQYF.

This clone is a singleton in its sample. V usage is TRBV2 and J usage is TRBJ2-5; 11 bases map to TRBD1. CDR1 is SNHLY, CDR2 FYNNEI, per germline. The CDR3 covers 16 residues. Germline trimming cut 7 bases from V and 1 base from J; bases unmatched to any gene: 8. In DNA, the CDR3 is TGTGCCAGCACGGGAGGAGGACAGGGGGCCCAAGAGACCCAGTACTTC. Translated, it gives CASTGGGQGAQETQYF.

The rearrangement uses TRBV5-1 and TRBJ2-7; maybe TRBD1 (5 bases). Germline CDR1 reads SGHRS; CDR2 reads YFSETQ. Between the trimmed V and J ends, which lost 4 bases and 10 bases, there was a span of 15 bases. CDR3 size: 12 residues. The CDR3 nucleotides read TGCGCCAGCAGCCTTCACGGGCAGGGTCAGTACTTC. Protein sequence: CASSLHGQGQYF. The full variable domain, rest sourced from reference TRBV5-1 and TRBJ2-7, is KAGVTQTPRYLIKTRGQQVTLSCSPISGHRSVSWYQQTPGQGLQFLFEYFSETQRNKGNFPGRFSGRQFSNSRSEMNVSTLELGDSALYLCASSLHGQGQYFGPGTRLTVT.

The chain links TRBV2 to TRBJ1-5; TRBD1 matches at 11 bases. Germline V gene sequence: CDR1 SNHLY, CDR2 FYNNEI. This CDR3 is 15 amino acids long. V was clipped by 5 bases and J by 5 bases; unmatched bases: 5. CDR3 sequence: CASSRKGQGDQPQHF. CDR3 in DNA: TGTGCCAGCAGTCGAAAGGGACAGGGGGATCAGCCCCAGCATTTT.

The J gene is TRBJ2-3, the V gene TRBV5-4; D may be TRBD2 (5 bases). V gave up 0 bases and J gave up 2 bases, with 16 bases separating them. The CDR3 runs 17 residues. CDR1 and CDR2 (germline): SGHNT, YYREEE (reference sequence). This CDR3 is CASSLALLDGVTDTQYF. As DNA, the CDR3 is TGTGCCAGCAGCTTGGCCTTGTTGGACGGGGTCACAGATACGCAGTATTTT. Using reference TRBV5-4 and TRBJ2-3 for the parts outside the CDR3, the full variable domain is ETGVTQSPTHLIKTRGQQVTLRCSSQSGHNTVSWYQQALGQGPQFIFQYYREEENGRGNFPPRFSGLQFPNYSSELNVNALELDDSALYLCASSLALLDGVTDTQYFGPGTRLTVL.

V is TRBV29-1 and J is TRBJ2-2; 7 nucleotides line up with TRBD2. This CDR3 spans 14 amino acids. The V gene's germline CDR1 is SQVTM and CDR2 ANQGSEA. With 5 bases clipped from V and 3 bases from J, the junction kept 6 bases outside the gene matches. Written as DNA, the CDR3 is TGCAGCGTTTCGGATAGCGGGTACACCGGGGAGCTGTTTTTT. Translating it yields CSVSDSGYTGELFF.

V gene TRBV7-9 combines with J gene TRBJ2-2; TRBD2 matches at 14 bases. V shed 5 bases, J shed 7 bases, and the junction held 9 bases outside the gene matches. Per germline, CDR1 SEHNR and CDR2 FQNEAQ (reference sequence). The CDR3 contains 17 residues. The CDR3 DNA sequence: TGTGCCAGCAGCCAAAAGGGACTAGCGGGAGAGGTCGGGGAGCTGTTTTTT. It encodes CASSQKGLAGEVGELFF.

This rearrangement joins TRBV2 to TRBJ2-7, with TRBD2 matching over 7 bases. The CDR3 runs 12 residues. Germline V gives CDR1 SNHLY, CDR2 FYNNEI. Trimming removed 7 bases from V and 11 bases from J; junction bases left unmatched: 11. CDR3 loop: CASNHYATSKYF. CDR3 nucleotides: TGTGCCAGCAATCATTATGCGACTAGCAAGTACTTC.

CDR3 in DNA: TGCGCCAGCAGCTTGGGGACGGGGACTAGCGGGAACACCGGGGAGCTGTTTTTT. As protein: CASSLGTGTSGNTGELFF. The chain links TRBV5-1 to TRBJ2-2; 11 bases align to TRBD2. The germline gives CDR1 SGHRS, CDR2 YFSETQ. V was pared by 0 bases and J by 1 base, with 5 bases of the junction left unmatched. CDR3 length: 18 residues.

The V and J genes are TRBV27 and TRBJ2-7; 8 nucleotides align to TRBD2. The CDR3 loop spans 15 amino acids. Trimming removed 5 bases from V and 2 bases from J; junction bases left unmatched: 8. CDR1 is MNHEY, CDR2 SMNVEV, per germline (reference sequence). The CDR3, as DNA: TGTGCCAGCAGTATGGCGGGACTAGAGACCTACGAGCAGTACTTC. Protein: CASSMAGLETYEQYF.

The CDR3: CASRTGTSYGYTF. The CDR3 DNA sequence: TGTGCCAGCAGAACCGGGACATCATATGGCTACACCTTC. This sequence joins TRBV6-1 and TRBJ1-2; a possible D gene is TRBD1 (6 bases). V was pared by 6 bases and J by 5 bases, with 13 bases between. Looked up from germline, CDR1 is MNHNS and CDR2 is SASEGT. This CDR3 has 13 residues.

The chain carries TRBV5-6 and TRBJ1-1, with a weak D call TRBD1 (6 bases). V lost 0 bases to trimming and J lost 0 bases, with 15 bases between them. Germline lookup yields CDR1 SGHDT and CDR2 YYEEEE. This CDR3 is built from 17 residues. CDR3: CASSLAGPGHLNTEAFF. In DNA, the CDR3 is TGTGCCAGCAGCTTGGCCGGACCGGGACACTTGAACACTGAAGCTTTCTTT.

V usage is TRBV19 and J usage is TRBJ1-3, with 7 nucleotides matching TRBD1. The CDR3 runs 15 residues. Germline CDR1 is LNHDA and CDR2 is SQIVND (reference sequence). V shed 6 bases and J 4 bases; nucleotides not matched to a gene: 9. CDR3 sequence reads: CASRATGVGGNTIYF. CDR3 sequence (DNA): TGTGCCAGTAGAGCTACAGGGGTAGGGGGAAACACCATATATTTT. Complete variable domain (other parts from reference TRBV19 and TRBJ1-3): DGGITQSPKYLFRKEGQNVTLSCEQNLNHDAMYWYRQDPGQGLRLIYYSQIVNDFQKGDIAEGYSVSREKKESFPLTVTSAQKNPTAFYLCASRATGVGGNTIYFGEGSWLTVV.

This chain uses TRBV27 with TRBJ1-5; 9 bases are a match to TRBD1. Germline trimming cut 4 bases from V and 8 bases from J; bases unmatched to any gene: 9. Germline V gives CDR1 MNHEY, CDR2 SMNVEV (reference sequence). The CDR3 contains 15 residues. The CDR3 region has the DNA TGTGCCAGCAGTTCAACAGGGGGCCCCTGGGAGCCCCAGCATTTT. This translates into CASSSTGGPWEPQHF.